This paragraph reports one T cell receptor beta chain. V was pared by 2 bases and J by 2 bases, with 10 bases between. This CDR3 is built from 14 residues. The germline gives CDR1 SGDLS, CDR2 YYNGEE. Produced via immunoSEQ multiplex PCR; TCRdb's table is partial and in-frame only. The repertoire holds roughly 230,000 clones, with 83% as singletons. The data originate from a study of blood T cell repertoires in COVID-19. At the level of the study: Samples representing acute and convalescent COVID-19 were sourced from the United States, Italy and Spain. Sample material is recorded as cDNA or gDNA derived from T cells, B-cell-depleted T cells, or PBMCs.

The material sequenced was peripheral blood. The sequence came from a woman in her forties or fifties with acute or convalescent COVID-19. The chain uses TRBV9 and TRBJ2-5; tentative D call: TRBD2 (5 bases). CDR3 sequence reads: CASSVRADQETQYF. The CDR3 DNA follows: TGTGCCAGCAGCGTCCGAGCGGATCAAGAGACCCAGTACTTC.